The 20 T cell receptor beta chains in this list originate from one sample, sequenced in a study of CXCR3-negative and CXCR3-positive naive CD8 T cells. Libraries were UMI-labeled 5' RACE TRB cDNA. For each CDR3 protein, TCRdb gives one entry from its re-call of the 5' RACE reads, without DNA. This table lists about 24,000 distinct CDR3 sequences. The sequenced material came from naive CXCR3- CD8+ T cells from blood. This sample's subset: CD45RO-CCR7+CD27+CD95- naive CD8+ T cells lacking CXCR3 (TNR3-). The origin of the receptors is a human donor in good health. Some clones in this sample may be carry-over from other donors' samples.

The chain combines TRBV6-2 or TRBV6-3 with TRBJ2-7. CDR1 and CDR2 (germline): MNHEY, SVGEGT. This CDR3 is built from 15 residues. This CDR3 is CASSPHHGTFYEQYF.

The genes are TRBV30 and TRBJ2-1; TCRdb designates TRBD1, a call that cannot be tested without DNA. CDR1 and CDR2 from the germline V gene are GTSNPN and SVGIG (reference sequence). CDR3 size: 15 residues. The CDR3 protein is CAWRNRAGTYNEQFF.

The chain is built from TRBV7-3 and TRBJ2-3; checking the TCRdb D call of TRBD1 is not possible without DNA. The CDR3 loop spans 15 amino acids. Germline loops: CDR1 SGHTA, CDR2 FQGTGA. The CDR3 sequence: CASSLLGGGTDTQYF.

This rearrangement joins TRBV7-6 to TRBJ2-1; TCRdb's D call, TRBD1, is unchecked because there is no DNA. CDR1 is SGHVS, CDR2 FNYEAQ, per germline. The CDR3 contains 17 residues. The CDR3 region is CASSLRPRDRAMNEQFF.

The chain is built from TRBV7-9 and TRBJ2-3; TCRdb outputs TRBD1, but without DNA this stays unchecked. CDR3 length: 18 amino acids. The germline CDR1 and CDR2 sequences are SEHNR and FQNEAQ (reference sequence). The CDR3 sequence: CASSSTGTGEPYGNTQYF.

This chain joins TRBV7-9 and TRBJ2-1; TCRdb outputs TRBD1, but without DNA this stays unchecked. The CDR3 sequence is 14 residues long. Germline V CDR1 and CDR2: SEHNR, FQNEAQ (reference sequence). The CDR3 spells CASSPQGAYGEQFF.

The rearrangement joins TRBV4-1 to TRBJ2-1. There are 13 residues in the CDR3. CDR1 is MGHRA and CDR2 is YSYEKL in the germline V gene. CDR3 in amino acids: CASSQEPRDEQFF.

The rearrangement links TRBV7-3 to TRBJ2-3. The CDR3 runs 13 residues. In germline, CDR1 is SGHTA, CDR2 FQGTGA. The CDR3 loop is CASSSYSTDTQYF.

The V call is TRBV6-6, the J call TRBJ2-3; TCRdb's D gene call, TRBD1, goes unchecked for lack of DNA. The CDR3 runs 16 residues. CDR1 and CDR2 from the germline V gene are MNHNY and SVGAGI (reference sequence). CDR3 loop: CASRSLAGADTDTQYF.

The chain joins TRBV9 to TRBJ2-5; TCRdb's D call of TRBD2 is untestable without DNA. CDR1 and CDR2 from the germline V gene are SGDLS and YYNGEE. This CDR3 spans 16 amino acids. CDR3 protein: CASSARLAGRQETQYF.

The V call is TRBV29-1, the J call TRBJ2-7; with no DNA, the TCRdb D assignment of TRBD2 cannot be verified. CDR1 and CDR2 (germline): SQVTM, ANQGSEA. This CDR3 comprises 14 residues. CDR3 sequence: CSVAGLAGYYEQYF.

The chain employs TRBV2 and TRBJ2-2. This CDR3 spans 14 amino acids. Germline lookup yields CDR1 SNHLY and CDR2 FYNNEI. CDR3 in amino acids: CASSEKPYTGELFF.

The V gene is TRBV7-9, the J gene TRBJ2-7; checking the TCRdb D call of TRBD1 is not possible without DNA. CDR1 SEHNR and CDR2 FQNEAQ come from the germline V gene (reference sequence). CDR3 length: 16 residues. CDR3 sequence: CASRLIGDPSSYEQYF.

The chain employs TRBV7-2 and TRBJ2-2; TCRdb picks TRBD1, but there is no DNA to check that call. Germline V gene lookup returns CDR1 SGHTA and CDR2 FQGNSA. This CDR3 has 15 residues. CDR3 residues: CASSAGTGDTGELFF. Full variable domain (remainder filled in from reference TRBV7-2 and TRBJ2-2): GAGVSQSPSNKVTEKGKDVELRCDPISGHTALYWYRQSLGQGLEFLIYFQGNSAPDKSGLPSDRFSAERTGGSVSTLTIQRTQQEDSAVYLCASSAGTGDTGELFFGEGSRLTVL.

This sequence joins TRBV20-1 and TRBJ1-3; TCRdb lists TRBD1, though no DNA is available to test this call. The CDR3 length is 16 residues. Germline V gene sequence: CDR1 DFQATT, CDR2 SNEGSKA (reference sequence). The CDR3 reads CSARRTGQPSRNTIYF.

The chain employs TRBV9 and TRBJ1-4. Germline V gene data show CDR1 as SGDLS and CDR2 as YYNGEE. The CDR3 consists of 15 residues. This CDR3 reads CASSVAGAVNEKLFF.

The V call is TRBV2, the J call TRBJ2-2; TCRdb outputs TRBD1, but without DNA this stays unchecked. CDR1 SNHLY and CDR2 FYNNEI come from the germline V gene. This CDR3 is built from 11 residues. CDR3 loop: CASKGLGELFF.

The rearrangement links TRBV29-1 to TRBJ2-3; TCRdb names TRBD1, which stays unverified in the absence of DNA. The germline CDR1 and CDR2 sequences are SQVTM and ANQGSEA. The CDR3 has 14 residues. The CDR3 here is CSVEEGQIGDTQYF.

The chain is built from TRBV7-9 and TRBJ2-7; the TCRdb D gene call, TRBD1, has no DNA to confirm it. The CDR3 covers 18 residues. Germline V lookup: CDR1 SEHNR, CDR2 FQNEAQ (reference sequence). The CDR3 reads CASSLGFMRRQGTYEQYF.

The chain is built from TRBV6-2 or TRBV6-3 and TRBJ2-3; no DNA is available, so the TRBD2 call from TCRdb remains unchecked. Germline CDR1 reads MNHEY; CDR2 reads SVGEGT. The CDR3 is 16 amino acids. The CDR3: CASSPRASGGTDTQYF.